This T cell receptor (beta chain) stems from a study of OX40 agonist ivuxolimab in advanced cancers. J lost 2 bases, V lost 2 bases, and 4 bases had no gene match. The CDR3 sequence is 14 residues long. Germline loops: CDR1 SGHKS, CDR2 YYEKEE (reference sequence). This table comes from immunoSEQ multiplex PCR, and its TCRdb copy is limited to in-frame clones, with some not included. The sample has about 79,000 clones, around 94% seen once. This sequence was found in an adult with an advanced solid tumor such as melanoma, head and neck, liver or kidney cancer. This material consisted of CD4+ or CD8+ T cells sorted from blood, taken in a trial of the OX40 agonist ivuxolimab. The chain carries TRBV5-5 and TRBJ2-7; 7 bases align to TRBD1. For the CDR3, the DNA is TGTGCCAGCAGCTTAGGACAGGAGACCTACGAGCAGTACTTC. It specifies CASSLGQETYEQYF. Filled out from reference TRBV5-5 and TRBJ2-7, the complete variable domain reads DAGVTQSPTHLIKTRGQQVTLRCSPISGHKSVSWYQQVLGQGPQFIFQYYEKEERGRGNFPDRFSARQFPNYSSELNVNALLLGDSALYLCASSLGQETYEQYFGPGTRLTVT.